A selection of T cell receptor beta chains follows, all from one sample in a study of shared clonotypes between healthy human individuals. TCRdb's copy holds only in-frame clones and misses some; the assay was immunoSEQ multiplex PCR. The data hold approximately 500,000 clones, with almost 97% observed a single time. Sequenced: naive CD4+ T cells sorted from blood. The receptor source for this set is a woman younger than 45 in good health. CDR3s include the opening cysteine and the closing phenylalanine or tryptophan. Each record gives: CDR3 protein, CDR3 DNA, D gene, J gene, clone size, V gene. D genes are given only for firm matches. Clone size is stated in some rows and not others, as once, few, many or a class when expanded.

CASSSGQGRETQYF TGTGCCAGCAGTTCCGGACAGGGGAGAGAGACCCAGTACTTC TRBD1 TRBJ2-5 NA TRBV28
CASSLARLASYEQYF TGTGCCAGCAGTTTAGCAAGACTAGCGAGCTACGAGCAGTACTTC TRBD2 TRBJ2-7 NA TRBV28
CASSRLLNTGELFF TGCGCCAGCAGCCGCCTACTCAACACCGGGGAGCTGTTTTTT NA TRBJ2-2 NA TRBV4-1
CASSRGADYSNQPQHF TGTGCCAGCAGTCGGGGGGCAGATTATAGCAATCAGCCCCAGCATTTT NA TRBJ1-5 NA TRBV28
CASSLISSYDEQYF TGTGCCAGCAGCTTAATTTCTAGTTACGACGAGCAGTACTTC NA TRBJ2-7 NA TRBV7-9
CASSYARGTNEKLFF TGTGCCAGCAGTTACGCGCGCGGGACGAATGAAAAACTGTTTTTT NA TRBJ1-4 NA TRBV7-6
CASSVDTSGSSYNEQFF TGTGCCAGCAGCGTAGATACTAGCGGGAGCTCCTACAATGAGCAGTTCTTC TRBD2 TRBJ2-1 once TRBV9
CASSQIGLKNTEAFF TGTGCCAGCAGCCAAATTGGACTGAAGAACACTGAAGCTTTCTTT NA TRBJ1-1 NA TRBV14
CASSPPAGLRQPQHF TGTGCCAGCTCACCACCGGCGGGTTTGCGTCAGCCCCAGCATTTT NA TRBJ1-5 once TRBV18
CASSLSGTNTIYF TGTGCCAGCAGCTTGTCAGGGACAAACACCATATATTTT NA TRBJ1-3 NA TRBV7-6
CASSLSGGVEKLFF TGTGCCAGCAGCTTATCAGGGGGAGTTGAAAAACTGTTTTTT TRBD1 TRBJ1-4 NA TRBV7-6
CASSGSGTGYEQYF TGTGCCAGCAGCGGATCAGGGACGGGCTACGAGCAGTACTTC NA TRBJ2-7 NA TRBV9
CASSHGTGNGYTF TGTGCCAGCAGCCACGGGACAGGGAACGGCTACACCTTC TRBD1 TRBJ1-2 NA TRBV7-9
CATSRRQDEQYF TGTGCCACCAGCAGACGACAGGACGAGCAGTACTTC NA TRBJ2-7 NA TRBV15
CASRGTSGRIYEQYF TGTGCCAGCAGAGGGACTAGCGGGAGGATCTACGAGCAGTACTTC TRBD2 TRBJ2-7 NA TRBV11-2
CASSLRVRNEQYF TGTGCCAGCAGCTTGCGTGTACGGAACGAGCAGTACTTC NA TRBJ2-7 NA TRBV11-2
CASSPGTGLYEQYF TGTGCCAGCAGCCCCGGGACAGGGCTATACGAGCAGTACTTC TRBD1 TRBJ2-7 NA TRBV7-6
CASSPGTGSSYNEQFF TGTGCCAGCAGTCCAGGGACAGGGAGCTCCTACAATGAGCAGTTCTTC TRBD1 TRBJ2-1 NA TRBV28
CSHRVPSTDTQYF TGCAGCCACAGGGTTCCTAGCACAGATACGCAGTATTTT NA TRBJ2-3 NA TRBV29-1
CASSPGTGNEKLFF TGTGCCAGCTCACCTGGGACGGGAAATGAAAAACTGTTTTTT NA TRBJ1-4 NA TRBV18
CASRSELIVNQPQHF TGTGCCAGTAGATCGGAGTTGATCGTGAATCAGCCCCAGCATTTT NA TRBJ1-5 NA TRBV19
CASSLGLAGSYEQYF TGCGCCAGCAGCTTGGGGCTAGCGGGAAGCTACGAGCAGTACTTC TRBD2 TRBJ2-7 NA TRBV5-1
CASSRQGAMNTEAFF TGTGCCAGCAGCAGACAGGGGGCTATGAACACTGAAGCTTTCTTT TRBD1 TRBJ1-1 NA TRBV5-4
CASSLVFRGSQYGYTF TGTGCCAGCAGTTTAGTTTTCAGGGGGTCTCAGTATGGCTACACCTTC TRBD1 TRBJ1-2 NA TRBV27